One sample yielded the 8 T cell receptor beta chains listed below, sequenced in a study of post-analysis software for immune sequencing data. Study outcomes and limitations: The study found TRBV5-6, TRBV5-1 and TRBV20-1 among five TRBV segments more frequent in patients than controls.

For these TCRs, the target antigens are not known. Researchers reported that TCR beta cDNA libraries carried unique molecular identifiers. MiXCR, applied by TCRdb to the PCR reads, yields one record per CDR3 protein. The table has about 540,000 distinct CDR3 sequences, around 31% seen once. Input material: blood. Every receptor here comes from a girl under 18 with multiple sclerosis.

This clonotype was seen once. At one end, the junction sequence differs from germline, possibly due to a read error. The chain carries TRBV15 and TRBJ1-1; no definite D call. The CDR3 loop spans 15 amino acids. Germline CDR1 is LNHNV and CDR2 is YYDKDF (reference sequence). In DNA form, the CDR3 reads TGTGCCACCAGCAGAGATAAGGCGCTGAACACTGGAGCTTTCTTT. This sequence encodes CATSRDKALNTGAFF.

CDR3 sequence reads: CASSQDPGRRSGANVLTF. The CDR3 DNA follows: TGTGCCAGCAGCCAAGATCCCGGACGACGCTCTGGGGCCAACGTCCTGACTTTC. The genes are TRBV4-2 and TRBJ2-6, with D uncertain. V dropped 0 bases and J dropped 0 bases, with 12 bases sitting between them. This CDR3 is 18 amino acids long. CDR1 and CDR2 (germline): LGHNA, YNFKEQ.

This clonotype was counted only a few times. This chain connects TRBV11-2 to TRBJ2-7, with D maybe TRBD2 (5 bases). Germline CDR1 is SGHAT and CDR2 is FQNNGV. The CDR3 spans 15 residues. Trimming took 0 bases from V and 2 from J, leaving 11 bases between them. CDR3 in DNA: TGTGCCAGCAGCTTAGATACGGGGTACACCTACGAGCAGTACTTC. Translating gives CASSLDTGYTYEQYF.

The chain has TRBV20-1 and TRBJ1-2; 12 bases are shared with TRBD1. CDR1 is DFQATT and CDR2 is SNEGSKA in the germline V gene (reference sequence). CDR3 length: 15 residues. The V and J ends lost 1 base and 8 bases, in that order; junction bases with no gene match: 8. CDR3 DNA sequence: TGCAGTGCTAGAGGCCCGGGACAGGGGGCTTCGGGCTACACCTTC. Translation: CSARGPGQGASGYTF.

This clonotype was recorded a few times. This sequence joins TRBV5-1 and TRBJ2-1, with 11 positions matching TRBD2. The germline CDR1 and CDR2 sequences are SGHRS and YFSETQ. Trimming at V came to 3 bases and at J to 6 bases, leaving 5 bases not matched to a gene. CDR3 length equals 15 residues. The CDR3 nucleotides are TGCGCCAGCAGCTCCCCCGGGACTAGCGGCAATGAGCAGTTCTTC. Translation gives CASSSPGTSGNEQFF. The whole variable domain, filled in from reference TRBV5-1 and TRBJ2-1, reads KAGVTQTPRYLIKTRGQQVTLSCSPISGHRSVSWYQQTPGQGLQFLFEYFSETQRNKGNFPGRFSGRQFSNSRSEMNVSTLELGDSALYLCASSSPGTSGNEQFFGPGTRLTVL.

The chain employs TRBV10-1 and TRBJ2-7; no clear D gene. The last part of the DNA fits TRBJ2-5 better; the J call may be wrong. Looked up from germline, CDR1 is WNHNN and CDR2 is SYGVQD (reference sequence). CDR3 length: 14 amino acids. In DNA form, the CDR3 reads TGCGCCAGCAGTGGAAGACTTATCGGAGAGACCCAGTACTTC. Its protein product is CASSGRLIGETQYF.

DNA of the CDR3: TGCAGTGCTAGAGGTCTACACCACAAGTATTCCACAGATACGCAGTATTTT. It codes for CSARGLHHKYSTDTQYF. V gene TRBV20-1 combines with J gene TRBJ2-3, with D hard to call. Germline lookup yields CDR1 DFQATT and CDR2 SNEGSKA (reference sequence). V lost 1 base and J lost 2, with 19 bases in between. This CDR3 has 17 residues.

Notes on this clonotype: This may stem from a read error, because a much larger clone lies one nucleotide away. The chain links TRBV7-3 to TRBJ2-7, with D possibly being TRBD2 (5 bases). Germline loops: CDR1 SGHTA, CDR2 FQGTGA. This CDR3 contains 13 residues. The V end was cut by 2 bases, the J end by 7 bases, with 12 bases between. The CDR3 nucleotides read TGTGCCAGCAGCTTAGCCTTAGCGAATGAGCAGTACTTC. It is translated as CASSLALANEQYF.